These 28 T cell receptor beta chains came from one sample sequenced in a study of control samples from healthy donors and cancer patients. Sequencing was performed with immunoSEQ multiplex PCR; in TCRdb, only in-frame clones are kept and a portion is missing. The sample has 130,000 or so clones, around 90% seen once. Sequenced input: blood. All receptors come from a man aged 50 to 60 in good health.

The rearrangement uses TRBV6-1 and TRBJ2-3, with 10 bases fitting TRBD2. The trim removed 3 bases at V and 3 bases at J, leaving 6 bases unmatched. There are 16 residues in the CDR3. Germline V CDR1 and CDR2: MNHNS, SASEGT. The CDR3 coding sequence is TGTGCCAGCAGTGATTCAGCGGGGGGGACTACAGATACGCAGTATTTT. Translated: CASSDSAGGTTDTQYF.

The V gene is TRBV5-1, the J gene TRBJ2-1; no definite D call. CDR3 length: 15 residues. Looked up from germline, CDR1 is SGHRS and CDR2 is YFSETQ. V lost 4 bases to trimming and J lost 5 bases, with 16 bases between them. The CDR3 region is CASSGIAPSHNEQFF. The CDR3 coding sequence is TGCGCCAGCAGCGGTATAGCCCCATCACACAATGAGCAGTTCTTC.

CDR3 DNA: TGTGCCTGGAGTGGACAGGTCAATCAGCCCCAGCATTTT. Amino acids: CAWSGQVNQPQHF. The chain recombines TRBV30 with TRBJ1-5; D might be TRBD1 (6 bases). The germline V and J ends were trimmed by 1 base and 3 bases, with 7 bases remaining between them. Germline CDR1 GTSNPN, CDR2 SVGIG (reference sequence). This CDR3 is built from 13 residues.

V usage is TRBV3-1 (or the pseudogene TRBV3-2) and J usage is TRBJ1-1; TRBD1 matches 10 bases. The CDR3 spans 13 residues. Trimming cost V 6 bases and J 4 bases; bases outside gene matches: 2. Germline V lookup: CDR1 LGHDT, CDR2 YNNKEL (reference sequence). DNA of the CDR3: TGTGCCAGCAGTTGGACAGGGGGCACTGAAGCTTTCTTT. Translated: CASSWTGGTEAFF.

This rearrangement joins TRBV4-2 to TRBJ1-1; 9 bases map to TRBD1. Trimming removed 0 bases from V and 6 bases from J; junction bases left unmatched: 5. The germline gives CDR1 LGHNA, CDR2 YNFKEQ. The CDR3 sequence is 15 residues long. The CDR3: CASSQDVGQGAEAFF. As DNA, the CDR3 is TGTGCCAGCAGCCAAGACGTGGGACAGGGCGCTGAAGCTTTCTTT.

The genes are TRBV6-2 or TRBV6-3 and TRBJ1-6; possible D gene TRBD1, 5 bases. The CDR3 spans 16 residues. V was cut by 4 bases and J by 0 bases, with 10 bases left in between. CDR1 is MNHEY and CDR2 is SVGEGT in the germline V gene. The DNA for the CDR3 is TGTGCCAGCAGTTGGGGGACCCGCTCCTATAATTCACCCCTCCACTTT. Encoded protein: CASSWGTRSYNSPLHF.

This rearrangement joins TRBV19 to TRBJ1-1; D possibly corresponds to TRBD1 (6 bases). V lost 3 bases, J lost 6 bases, and 17 bases lay in between. Germline loops: CDR1 LNHDA, CDR2 SQIVND (reference sequence). The CDR3 sequence is 15 residues long. In DNA form, the CDR3 reads TGTGCCAGTAGTATTTCGGGGGGCGGAGTGGCTGAAGCTTTCTTT. Amino acids: CASSISGGGVAEAFF.

This clone occurred a few times. The rearrangement joins TRBV9 to TRBJ1-4, with D possibly TRBD1 on 5 matching bases. CDR1 SGDLS and CDR2 YYNGEE come from the germline V gene. The CDR3 consists of 14 residues. V was pared by 4 bases and J by 8 bases, with 15 bases between. The CDR3 region is CASSPGTDGEKLFF. CDR3 nucleotide sequence: TGTGCCAGCAGCCCCGGGACGGACGGGGAAAAACTGTTTTTT.

The chain joins TRBV25-1 to TRBJ1-1; D ambiguous. The germline V and J ends were trimmed by 2 bases and 5 bases, with 18 bases remaining between them. The CDR3 spans 16 residues. The V gene's germline CDR1 is MGHDK and CDR2 SYGVNS. The CDR3 DNA reads as TGTGCCAGCAGTGAAAGGTCCACAATCCGGTGGACTGAAGCTTTCTTT. It codes for CASSERSTIRWTEAFF.

The V and J genes are TRBV10-2 and TRBJ1-1; D gene unclear. The CDR3 contains 12 residues. V was shortened by 3 bases and J by 1 base, with 3 bases between the two germline ends. Germline CDR1 is WSHSY and CDR2 is SAAADI. The chain's CDR3 is CASSDSNTEAFF. The CDR3 coding sequence is TGCGCCAGCAGTGACTCGAACACTGAAGCTTTCTTT.

The chain is built from TRBV12-3 or TRBV12-4 and TRBJ2-1, with TRBD2 matching over 7 bases. After removal of 4 bases from V and 4 bases from J, the junction contained 1 base not matched to a gene. The CDR3 contains 13 residues. The CDR3 protein is CASSSSGYNEQFF. DNA of the CDR3: TGTGCCAGCAGTTCTAGCGGATACAATGAGCAGTTCTTC.

In regard to this clone: An end of the junction does not agree with germline; a read error may underlie this. The rearrangement uses TRBV7-2 and TRBJ2-2; weak D call: TRBD2 (6 bases). This CDR3 is 13 amino acids long. CDR1 SGHTA and CDR2 FQGNSA come from the germline V gene. CDR3 coding DNA: TGTGCCAGCAGCTCGCCTCGGACCGGGGGGCTGTTTTTT. This sequence encodes CASSSPRTGGLFF. Supplemented by reference TRBV7-2 and TRBJ2-2, the full variable domain reads GAGVSQSPSNKVTEKGKDVELRCDPISGHTALYWYRQSLGQGLEFLIYFQGNSAPDKSGLPSDRFSAERTGGSVSTLTIQRTQQEDSAVYLCASSSPRTGGLFFGEGSRLTVL.

The chain uses TRBV30 and TRBJ1-2; no firm D call. V shed 2 bases and J shed 3 bases, with 13 bases lying between them. Germline assignment: CDR1 GTSNPN and CDR2 SVGIG (reference sequence). This CDR3 has 14 amino acids. The CDR3 DNA follows: TGTGCCTGGAGTAAAAGACCGAGGGACTATGGCTACACCTTC. Protein: CAWSKRPRDYGYTF.

The V gene is TRBV7-2, the J gene TRBJ2-3, with no clear D. The CDR3 totals 15 residues. Per germline, CDR1 SGHTA and CDR2 FQGNSA. Trimming shortened V by 1 base and J by 2 bases, and 10 bases separated the two germline ends. In DNA, the CDR3 is TGTGCCAGCAGCTTAGACGGCACTACCACAGATACGCAGTATTTT. This gives the protein CASSLDGTTTDTQYF.

The chain employs TRBV30 and TRBJ1-1, with D perhaps TRBD1 (5 bases). In germline, CDR1 is GTSNPN, CDR2 SVGIG (reference sequence). V dropped 0 bases and J dropped 7 bases, with 12 bases sitting between them. The CDR3 sequence is 13 residues long. The CDR3 reads CAWSVQVGGEAFF. For the CDR3, the DNA is TGTGCCTGGAGTGTACAGGTCGGAGGTGAAGCTTTCTTT.

The chain uses TRBV7-2 and TRBJ1-1, with TRBD1 identical over 7 bases. The J segment lost 4 bases and the V segment lost 4 bases, leaving 6 bases of the junction unmatched. Germline V gives CDR1 SGHTA, CDR2 FQGNSA. CDR3 length equals 14 residues. CDR3 loop: CASSYRGPGTEAFF. Written as DNA, the CDR3 is TGTGCCAGCAGCTACAGGGGACCGGGCACTGAAGCTTTCTTT.

This clone came up once. The chain joins TRBV5-1 to TRBJ1-3, with D perhaps matching TRBD1 (5 bases). There are 17 residues in the CDR3. With 4 bases removed from V and 1 base from J, the gap between germline ends came to 18 bases. Germline CDR1 SGHRS, CDR2 YFSETQ. The chain's CDR3 is CASSLDGSRGSGNTIYF. DNA of the CDR3: TGCGCCAGCAGCCTAGACGGGAGTAGGGGATCTGGAAACACCATATATTTT.

This chain joins TRBV7-2 and TRBJ1-1; 7 bases map to TRBD1. This CDR3 region has 15 residues. V shed 5 bases, J shed 1 base, and the junction held 7 bases outside the gene matches. From germline, CDR1 is SGHTA and CDR2 FQGNSA. CDR3 nucleotide sequence: TGTGCCAGCAGCCTAACCGGGACAGCGAACACTGAAGCTTTCTTT. It encodes CASSLTGTANTEAFF.

Comment on this clone: The sample has other DNA sequences that encode this CDR3 too. The chain has TRBV18 and TRBJ1-1; TRBD1 matches at 11 bases. Unmatched junction bases numbered 10, after V lost 2 bases and J lost 5 bases. The CDR3 consists of 17 residues. CDR1 and CDR2 (germline): KGHSH, LQKENI. DNA of the CDR3: TGTGCCAGCTCACCATCGCGGGACAGGGGGAGAGGAACTGAAGCTTTCTTT. Encoded protein: CASSPSRDRGRGTEAFF.

This clone was recorded only once. The chain joins TRBV11-2 to TRBJ2-5; no definite D call. V was pared by 4 bases and J by 1 base, with 10 bases between. CDR1 is SGHAT, CDR2 FQNNGV, per germline. CDR3 size: 14 residues. CDR3 in amino acids: CASSSAITQETQYF. DNA of the CDR3: TGTGCCAGCAGCTCCGCTATAACCCAAGAGACCCAGTACTTC.

The chain combines TRBV27 with TRBJ1-5, with no clear D. CDR1 and CDR2 from the germline V gene are MNHEY and SMNVEV (reference sequence). This CDR3 is built from 15 residues. Trimming left V 3 bases short and J 0 bases short, with 9 bases between. The CDR3 loop is CASSFGRYSNQPQHF. The CDR3 DNA reads TGTGCCAGCAGTTTCGGCAGATATAGCAATCAGCCCCAGCATTTT.

A single count supports this clone. This chain connects TRBV5-1 to TRBJ2-1; weak D call: TRBD2 (6 bases). V lost 4 bases, J lost 7 bases, and 15 bases lay in between. CDR1 SGHRS and CDR2 YFSETQ come from the germline V gene. The CDR3 covers 14 residues. CDR3 bases: TGCGCCAGCAGCCCGGGGGTGACCCTAAATGAGCAGTTCTTC. Translated, it gives CASSPGVTLNEQFF.

The chain carries TRBV4-1 and TRBJ1-1; no clear D gene. The V end lost 3 bases, the J end lost 3 bases, and 17 bases lay between the germline ends. The length of the CDR3 is 16 residues. Germline CDR1 is MGHRA and CDR2 is YSYEKL. This CDR3 is CASSQVNLVYYTEAFF. Here the CDR3 DNA reads TGCGCCAGCAGCCAGGTCAACTTAGTCTACTACACTGAAGCTTTCTTT.

This chain links TRBV12-5 with TRBJ2-2; perhaps TRBD1 as D (5 bases). The CDR3 runs 14 residues. Trimming cost V 7 bases and J 4 bases, with 13 bases left between them. CDR1 is LGHNT, CDR2 FRNRAP, per germline. CDR3 DNA sequence: TGTGCTAGTGTGCCCGTAGGGGTCACCGGGGAGCTGTTTTTT. Protein: CASVPVGVTGELFF.

The V call is TRBV2, the J call TRBJ2-1; D is ambiguous. CDR1 and CDR2 from the germline V gene are SNHLY and FYNNEI. The germline V and J ends were trimmed by 7 bases and 8 bases, with 9 bases remaining between them. CDR3 size: 11 residues. The CDR3 region has the DNA TGTGCCAGCAATCGAGCAGATGAGCAGTTCTTC. Its translation is CASNRADEQFF.

The chain joins TRBV7-9 to TRBJ2-7; TRBD2 matches at 8 bases. Per the germline V gene, CDR1 is SEHNR and CDR2 is FQNEAQ (reference sequence). Trimming cost V 0 bases and J 4 bases; bases outside gene matches: 5. CDR3 size: 15 residues. This CDR3 is CASSLAGGGPYEQYF. The CDR3 region has the DNA TGTGCCAGCAGCTTAGCGGGCGGGGGGCCTTACGAGCAGTACTTC.

The chain joins TRBV4-1 to TRBJ1-1; 7 bases are a match to TRBD1. In germline, CDR1 is MGHRA, CDR2 YSYEKL. This CDR3 region has 15 residues. Germline trimming cut 0 bases from V and 4 bases from J; bases unmatched to any gene: 5. CDR3 DNA: TGCGCCAGCAGCCAAGAAGACAGGGCAAGCACTGAAGCTTTCTTT. Amino acid sequence: CASSQEDRASTEAFF.

The CDR3 DNA reads TGTGCCAGCTCACCAGGACTAGCGGAAGACAAAAACATTCAGTACTTC. Residues: CASSPGLAEDKNIQYF. The genes are TRBV18 and TRBJ2-4, with 10 positions matching TRBD2. Trimming cost V 2 bases and J 3 bases; bases outside gene matches: 4. The CDR3 sequence is 16 residues long. Germline V gives CDR1 KGHSH, CDR2 LQKENI.